What follows are 26 T cell receptor beta chains derived from one specimen sequenced in a study of blood T cells in healthy people across ages (dated by TCRdb to between 2015 and 2017). Library preparation employed 5' RACE. TCRdb names Illumina HiSeq 2500 as the instrument used. A second PCR of 7 to 11 cycles was performed with a sample-barcoded 5' primer and a J-beta primer mix. TCRdb passed the public sequencing reads through fastp at Q25 and MiXCR, retaining productive beta sequences. CDR3 protein sequences are deduplicated, and each keeps its most common genes and DNA. The sample table contains about 1,800,000 distinct CDR3 sequences; only one count was recorded for roughly 28% of them. The top ten clones comprise 7.7% of the sample. Input material: blood. Receptors originate from a woman in her twenties or thirties in good health.

V is TRBV2 and J is TRBJ2-5; D is uncertain. V lost 4 bases and J 13 bases, leaving 16 bases between the germline ends. Germline lookup yields CDR1 SNHLY and CDR2 FYNNEI. The CDR3 contains 12 residues. CDR3 protein: CASSVGPHERYF. CDR3 nucleotides: TGTGCCAGCAGTGTAGGGCCCCACGAGCGGTACTTC.

Concerning this clonotype: One end of the junction varies from germline; a read error may be responsible. The V call is TRBV14, the J call TRBJ2-6; D is uncertain. The germline V gene encodes CDR1 SGHDN and CDR2 FVKESK. There are 16 residues in the CDR3. CDR3 DNA sequence: TGTGCCTGCAGCCATCAGTACGGCTCTGGGGCCAACGTCCTGACTTTC. Translating gives CACSHQYGSGANVLTF.

This clonotype was detected many times. V and J are TRBV27 and TRBJ1-1; no firm D call. With 0 bases removed from V and 4 bases from J, the gap between germline ends came to 9 bases. CDR1 MNHEY and CDR2 SMNVEV come from the germline V gene (reference sequence). The CDR3 spans 14 residues. In nucleotides, the CDR3 is TGTGCCAGCAGTTTATCAGGGCTCGGCACTGAAGCTTTCTTT. This translates into CASSLSGLGTEAFF.

This clonotype was recorded many times. The CDR3 sequence: CASSLSPSTDTQYF. The CDR3 DNA is TGTGCCAGCAGTTTATCCCCTAGCACAGATACGCAGTATTTT. The chain recombines TRBV12-3 or TRBV12-4 with TRBJ2-3; no clear D. Trimming took off 2 bases at V and 0 bases at J, with 6 bases between the two ends. The CDR3 totals 14 residues.

J is TRBJ2-1 and V is TRBV12-3 or TRBV12-4; D is perhaps TRBD2 (5 bases). This CDR3 region has 14 residues. V lost 6 bases to trimming and J lost 8 bases, with 17 bases between them. The CDR3 protein is CASSLGLAYDEQFF. For the CDR3, the DNA is TGTGCCAGCAGCCTGGGCCTAGCATACGATGAGCAGTTCTTC.

With respect to this clonotype: A much larger clonotype is one base distant, so this may be a read error. The chain recombines TRBV20-1 with TRBJ2-5; D is tentatively TRBD1 or TRBD2 (6 bases each). This CDR3 has 16 amino acids. Germline loops: CDR1 DFQATT, CDR2 SNEGSKA (reference sequence). The CDR3 region is CSAPQGFRGPGETQDF. CDR3 DNA sequence: TGCAGTGCTCCGCAAGGGTTCCGGGGGCCGGGGGAGACCCAGGACTTC.

This clonotype came up once. The V call is TRBV12-3 or TRBV12-4, the J call TRBJ1-3, with D uncertain. Trimming took off 4 bases at V and 0 bases at J, with 7 bases between the two ends. This CDR3 spans 14 amino acids. The CDR3, as DNA: TGTGCCAGCAGTTCTTATAGCTCTGGAAACACCATATATTTT. This translates into CASSSYSSGNTIYF.

This clonotype was picked up a small number of times. V usage is TRBV9 and J usage is TRBJ2-1; 12 bases are a match to TRBD2. The germline CDR1 and CDR2 sequences are SGDLS and YYNGEE. The CDR3 sequence is 19 residues long. The V segment lost 0 bases and the J segment 4 bases; nucleotides outside the gene matches: 11. CDR3 amino acids: CASSVDGDLLAGGYNEQFF. The CDR3 coding sequence is TGTGCCAGCAGCGTAGATGGAGATTTACTAGCGGGGGGTTACAATGAGCAGTTCTTC.

V and J are TRBV30 and TRBJ2-2; D gene uncertain. CDR3 length: 17 residues. V dropped 1 base and J dropped 4 bases, with 19 bases sitting between them. Germline CDR1 is GTSNPN and CDR2 is SVGIG (reference sequence). CDR3 in amino acids: CAWSGISGQYRTGELFF. CDR3 sequence (DNA): TGTGCCTGGAGTGGGATTTCGGGCCAATACCGCACCGGGGAGCTGTTTTTT.

This clonotype was picked up a small number of times. This chain uses TRBV28 with TRBJ2-7; TRBD1 might be the D (5 bases). The CDR3 extends over 15 amino acids. Germline V gene lookup returns CDR1 MDHEN and CDR2 SYDVKM. Trimming left V 3 bases short and J 8 bases short, with 20 bases between. Here the CDR3 DNA reads TGTGCCAGCAGTTTTCTGTCGGGCAGGGTGCCAAAGCAGTACTTC. Encoded protein: CASSFLSGRVPKQYF.

The genes are TRBV7-3 and TRBJ2-1; D is possibly TRBD2 (5 bases). Germline loops: CDR1 SGHTA, CDR2 FQGTGA. The V end was cut by 1 base, the J end by 7 bases, with 11 bases between. The CDR3 has 14 amino acids. The CDR3 reads CASSLKAGGNEQFF. The CDR3 DNA is TGTGCCAGCAGCTTAAAGGCAGGCGGGAATGAGCAGTTCTTC.

This clonotype was seen at least ten times. The V call is TRBV29-1, the J call TRBJ2-7; 12 nucleotides line up with TRBD2. V dropped 6 bases and J dropped 6; count of bases not matched to a gene: 6. The CDR3 is 13 amino acids. The germline V gene has CDR1 SQVTM and CDR2 ANQGSEA. This CDR3 is CSVLTSGSGEQYF. In DNA, the CDR3 is TGCAGCGTGTTGACTAGCGGGAGTGGCGAGCAGTACTTC.

The chain carries TRBV7-9 and TRBJ1-1; no reliable D call. CDR3 length equals 12 residues. CDR1 and CDR2 (germline): SEHNR, FQNEAQ (reference sequence). V gave up 2 bases and J gave up 7 bases, with 8 bases separating them. CDR3 protein: CASSLSSVEAFF. The CDR3 DNA reads TGTGCCAGCAGCTTATCGTCCGTTGAAGCTTTCTTT.

About this clonotype: A read error may produce the germline difference seen at one junction end. The V and J genes are TRBV12-3 or TRBV12-4 and TRBJ1-2, with no clear D. This CDR3 comprises 17 residues. The CDR3, as DNA: TGTGCCAGCAGTTTACGCACTGGGTCCCTCTTCAACTATGGTTACACCTTC. Its protein product is CASSLRTGSLFNYGYTF.

The chain couples TRBV12-5 to TRBJ1-1, with 7 nucleotides matching TRBD1. The CDR3 has 18 amino acids. Germline CDR1 LGHNT, CDR2 FRNRAP. The J segment lost 4 bases and the V segment lost 4 bases, leaving 18 bases of the junction unmatched. DNA of the CDR3: TGTGCTAGTGGTTGGGCACAGGGGCCCCGGCCGGGGGTCACTGAAGCTTTCTTT. Translation: CASGWAQGPRPGVTEAFF. The full variable domain, completed using reference TRBV12-5 and TRBJ1-1, is DARVTQTPRHKVTEMGQEVTMRCQPILGHNTVFWYRQTMMQGLELLAYFRNRAPLDDSGMPKDRFSAEMPDATLATLKIQPSEPRDSAVYFCASGWAQGPRPGVTEAFFGQGTRLTVV.

This clonotype has a handful of counts. The genes are TRBV6-6 and TRBJ2-1, with 12 bases aligning to TRBD1. There are 15 residues in the CDR3. J gave up 7 bases and V 7 bases, and 8 bases lay outside the gene matches. Germline V lookup: CDR1 MNHNY, CDR2 SVGAGI (reference sequence). The DNA of the CDR3 is TGTGCCAGCACCCCGGGACAGGGGGCGGGGAATGAGCAGTTCTTC. This sequence encodes CASTPGQGAGNEQFF.

This clonotype was seen only once. The rearrangement joins TRBV20-1 to TRBJ2-3; 8 bases are shared with TRBD1. The ends lost 2 bases at V and 3 bases at J; junction bases unmatched: 7. The CDR3 runs to 15 residues. CDR1 is DFQATT and CDR2 is SNEGSKA in the germline V gene (reference sequence). CDR3 bases: TGCAGTGCTAGAAACGGACAGGGTATTACAGATACGCAGTATTTT. It translates to CSARNGQGITDTQYF.

This CDR3 is CASVMQGLTDTQYF. CDR3 nucleotides: TGTGCCAGCGTCATGCAGGGCTTAACAGATACGCAGTATTTT. This chain links TRBV7-2 with TRBJ2-3, with D possibly TRBD1 on 5 matching bases. The CDR3 totals 14 residues. V was cut by 8 bases and J by 3 bases, with 15 bases left in between. Germline assignment: CDR1 SGHTA and CDR2 FQGNSA.

The chain links TRBV7-2 to TRBJ2-3, with D possibly matching TRBD2 (7 bases). The V gene lost 5 bases and the J gene lost 1 base, with 13 bases spanning the gap. The germline CDR1 and CDR2 sequences are SGHTA and FQGNSA. This CDR3 is built from 15 residues. The CDR3 is CASSRGARGTDTQYF. The CDR3 DNA follows: TGTGCCAGCAGCCGGGGGGCGCGTGGCACAGATACGCAGTATTTT. The full variable domain, rest sourced from reference TRBV7-2 and TRBJ2-3, is GAGVSQSPSNKVTEKGKDVELRCDPISGHTALYWYRQSLGQGLEFLIYFQGNSAPDKSGLPSDRFSAERTGGSVSTLTIQRTQQEDSAVYLCASSRGARGTDTQYFGPGTRLTVL.

This clonotype was observed a few times. The rearrangement links TRBV3-1 to TRBJ2-5, with D maybe TRBD2 (6 bases). The J call is doubtful: the DNA matches TRBJ2-7 better. The germline gives CDR1 LGHDT, CDR2 YNNKEL (reference sequence). The CDR3 totals 14 residues. CDR3 nucleotide sequence: TGTGCCAGCAGCCAAGGATGGGGGGTCCGCGAGCAGTACTTC. Translating gives CASSQGWGVREQYF.

This clonotype was seen many times. This chain links TRBV10-3 with TRBJ2-3, with no clear D. The CDR3 is 17 residues long. V lost 0 bases and J 1 base, leaving 14 bases between the germline ends. Germline lookup yields CDR1 ENHRY and CDR2 SYGVKD. The chain's CDR3 is CAISESERPLGTDTQYF. In DNA, the CDR3 is TGTGCCATCAGTGAGTCTGAGAGACCCCTTGGCACAGATACGCAGTATTTT.

The chain uses TRBV30 and TRBJ1-6; 7 nucleotides agree with TRBD1. This CDR3 is 15 amino acids long. Germline-derived CDR1 and CDR2 are GTSNPN and SVGIG (reference sequence). V was clipped by 3 bases and J by 7 bases; unmatched bases: 9. The CDR3 DNA is TGTGCCTGGAGAGGAGAGGGGACAGCCAATTCACCCCTCCACTTT. Translated, it gives CAWRGEGTANSPLHF.

In its sample, this clonotype was seen a few times. The chain has TRBV5-1 and TRBJ1-1; D unresolved. The CDR3 has 14 amino acids. CDR1 is SGHRS, CDR2 YFSETQ, per germline. Trimming cost V 2 bases and J 1 base, with 9 bases left between them. This CDR3 reads CASSFWKSNTEAFF. The CDR3 DNA follows: TGCGCCAGCAGCTTTTGGAAATCGAACACTGAAGCTTTCTTT.

This clonotype was counted ten times or more. V gene TRBV11-2 combines with J gene TRBJ1-2; the match to TRBD1 covers 10 bases. V gave up 6 bases and J gave up 5 bases; unmatched junction bases: 6. The CDR3 sequence is 14 residues long. In germline, CDR1 is SGHAT, CDR2 FQNNGV. In DNA, the CDR3 is TGTGCCAGCAGACTTCCGGGACAGGGGTATGGCTACACCTTC. This sequence encodes CASRLPGQGYGYTF.

The chain couples TRBV20-1 to TRBJ2-3, with no clear D. V lost 2 bases to trimming and J lost 9 bases, with 15 bases between them. CDR1 DFQATT and CDR2 SNEGSKA come from the germline V gene (reference sequence). This CDR3 has 13 residues. The CDR3 region has the DNA TGCAGTGCTAGACCCCCCGGACGAGCGACGCAGTATTTT. This codes for CSARPPGRATQYF.

About this clonotype: This is likely a read error, given that the CDR3 carries no conserved phenylalanine or tryptophan at its end. This chain links TRBV29-1 with TRBJ2-1; maybe TRBD2 (6 bases). The CDR3 runs to 14 residues. Looked up from germline, CDR1 is SQVTM and CDR2 is ANQGSEA. Trimming shortened V by 3 bases and J by 0 bases, and 9 bases separated the two germline ends. CDR3 sequence reads: CSVDASVSYNEQFL. In nucleotides, the CDR3 is TGCAGCGTTGACGCTAGCGTCTCCTACAATGAGCAGTTCCTC.